What follows are 21 T cell receptor beta chains derived from one specimen sequenced in a study of cytomegalovirus exposure and HLA in healthy donors. Amplification used 60 Vbeta primers and 13 Jbeta primers. The method was immunoSEQ multiplex PCR; TCRdb's version includes in-frame clones alone and lacks a portion of them. Of 170,000 or so clones in the sample, around 77% were seen once. The sequencing sample was made of PBMCs. The origin of the receptors is a woman aged 25-40 years in good health and CMV-seronegative.

The chain links TRBV14 to TRBJ1-1, with TRBD1 as a possible D gene (6 bases). The V gene lost 0 bases and the J gene lost 3 bases, with 17 bases spanning the gap. The CDR3 contains 17 residues. Germline V gene data show CDR1 as SGHDN and CDR2 as FVKESK. CDR3 sequence reads: CASSQDLMGHLDTEAFF. CDR3 nucleotides: TGTGCCAGCAGCCAAGACTTGATGGGACATTTGGACACTGAAGCTTTCTTT.

The chain links TRBV2 to TRBJ2-3; 10 nucleotides match TRBD2. V lost 4 bases and J lost 5; bases outside the gene matches: 6. The CDR3 has 15 residues. The V gene's germline CDR1 is SNHLY and CDR2 FYNNEI. CDR3 sequence: CASSAQRGGQDTQYF. The DNA for the CDR3 is TGTGCCAGCAGTGCCCAGCGGGGGGGCCAAGATACGCAGTATTTT.

This clone occurred a few times. The chain combines TRBV7-3 with TRBJ2-1, with TRBD1 identical over 8 bases. The CDR3 has 14 residues. Germline loops: CDR1 SGHTA, CDR2 FQGTGA. V dropped 4 bases and J dropped 1; count of bases not matched to a gene: 0. CDR3 nucleotide sequence: TGTGCCAGCAGCTGGGACAGGTCCTACAATGAGCAGTTCTTC. As protein: CASSWDRSYNEQFF. Based on the CDR3 plus reference TRBV7-3 and TRBJ2-1, the full variable domain is GAGVSQTPSNKVTEKGKYVELRCDPISGHTALYWYRQSLGQGPEFLIYFQGTGAADDSGLPNDRFFAVRPEGSVSTLKIQRTERGDSAVYLCASSWDRSYNEQFFGPGTRLTVL.

The V and J genes are TRBV10-1 and TRBJ2-1, with 8 bases matching TRBD2. With V trimmed by 4 bases and J by 6 bases, 8 bases remained unmatched. Germline assignment: CDR1 WNHNN and CDR2 SYGVQD (reference sequence). This CDR3 spans 15 amino acids. CDR3 sequence reads: CASSGAGGPPNEQFF. CDR3 bases: TGCGCCAGCAGTGGGGCGGGGGGCCCCCCCAATGAGCAGTTCTTC.

This clone was seen more than once but under ten times. The CDR3 nucleotides are TGTGCCAGCAGCCGGACAGGACGGGATCAGCCCCAGCATTTT. Amino acid sequence: CASSRTGRDQPQHF. The chain couples TRBV25-1 to TRBJ1-5; TRBD1 matches 7 bases. With 6 bases clipped from V and 5 bases from J, the junction kept 7 bases outside the gene matches. This CDR3 region has 14 residues. The germline gives CDR1 MGHDK, CDR2 SYGVNS.

The chain carries TRBV7-2 and TRBJ2-7; 7 nucleotides agree with TRBD2. V gave up 5 bases and J gave up 5 bases; unmatched junction bases: 15. The CDR3 has 16 amino acids. The V gene's germline CDR1 is SGHTA and CDR2 FQGNSA. CDR3 loop: CASSLPPAGPGDEQYF. DNA for the CDR3: TGTGCCAGCAGCCTCCCCCCAGCGGGGCCGGGGGACGAGCAGTACTTC. Filled out from reference TRBV7-2 and TRBJ2-7, the complete variable domain reads GAGVSQSPSNKVTEKGKDVELRCDPISGHTALYWYRQSLGQGLEFLIYFQGNSAPDKSGLPSDRFSAERTGGSVSTLTIQRTQQEDSAVYLCASSLPPAGPGDEQYFGPGTRLTVT.

The chain joins TRBV9 to TRBJ2-7; 10 bases align to TRBD2. Losses at the gene ends were 2 bases for V and 3 bases for J; bases not matched to a gene: 2. The CDR3 consists of 14 residues. The germline V gene has CDR1 SGDLS and CDR2 YYNGEE. CDR3 loop: CASSVTSGVYEQYF. CDR3 bases: TGTGCCAGCAGCGTTACTAGCGGGGTCTACGAGCAGTACTTC.

The rearrangement links TRBV27 to TRBJ1-2; no clear D gene. The V end lost 3 bases, the J end lost 8 bases, and 13 bases lay between the germline ends. CDR1 is MNHEY, CDR2 SMNVEV, per germline (reference sequence). The CDR3 has 13 residues. The CDR3 here is CASSFVEGGGYTF. The CDR3 DNA sequence: TGTGCCAGCAGTTTCGTTGAGGGCGGCGGCTACACCTTC.

This chain joins TRBV7-8 and TRBJ2-7; weak D call: TRBD2 (6 bases). This CDR3 is built from 14 residues. Germline V gives CDR1 SGHVS, CDR2 FQNEAQ. V was pared by 1 base and J by 1 base, with 8 bases between. The chain's CDR3 is CASSLVAGSYEQYF. CDR3 DNA sequence: TGTGCCAGCAGCTTAGTGGCGGGGTCCTACGAGCAGTACTTC.

V and J are TRBV4-2 and TRBJ2-2, with TRBD2 matching 7 bases. The CDR3 totals 17 residues. Germline V gene data show CDR1 as LGHNA and CDR2 as YNFKEQ. The V gene end was trimmed by 0 bases and the J gene end by 2 bases; junction bases not matched to a gene: 6. Written as DNA, the CDR3 is TGTGCCAGCAGCCAAGAGTTACAGCGGGGTAACACCGGGGAGCTGTTTTTT. Residues: CASSQELQRGNTGELFF.

In this sample, this clone turned up a few times. The chain is built from TRBV4-1 and TRBJ1-1, with D possibly TRBD1 on 6 matching bases. V lost 4 bases to trimming and J lost 11 bases, with 11 bases between them. Germline V gene lookup returns CDR1 MGHRA and CDR2 YSYEKL. The CDR3 totals 11 residues. Here the CDR3 reads CASSPGGGAFF. The DNA of the CDR3 is TGCGCCAGCAGCCCGGGGGGGGGCGCTTTCTTT.

V usage is TRBV27 and J usage is TRBJ2-1, with a weak D call TRBD2 (6 bases). The CDR3 runs 17 residues. V lost 0 bases and J 6 bases, leaving 18 bases between the germline ends. Per germline, CDR1 MNHEY and CDR2 SMNVEV (reference sequence). Here the CDR3 reads CASSLSVGYSGFNEQFF. In DNA form, the CDR3 reads TGTGCCAGCAGTTTATCAGTGGGTTATAGCGGATTCAATGAGCAGTTCTTC.

This clone has just a few counts. The chain couples TRBV4-1 to TRBJ1-2, with D maybe TRBD1 (5 bases). CDR3 size: 16 residues. In germline, CDR1 is MGHRA, CDR2 YSYEKL. The V end lost 0 bases, the J end lost 4 bases, and 15 bases lay between the germline ends. The DNA of the CDR3 is TGCGCCAGCAGCCAAGAGGGGCAGGTCTTCGTCTATGGCTACACCTTC. Protein sequence: CASSQEGQVFVYGYTF.

The CDR3 DNA reads as TGTGCCAGTAGTTCCCGGGACAGGGGTACCCAACCATACGAGCAGTACTTC. Protein: CASSSRDRGTQPYEQYF. The genes are TRBV19 and TRBJ2-7; 10 bases fit TRBD1. V gave up 5 bases and J gave up 4 bases; unmatched junction bases: 14. This CDR3 is built from 17 residues. Germline lookup yields CDR1 LNHDA and CDR2 SQIVND (reference sequence).

In nucleotides, the CDR3 is TGTGCCAGCAGCATGGGACTAGCGGGAAACGACGAGCAGTACTTC. Residues: CASSMGLAGNDEQYF. The rearrangement uses TRBV7-8 and TRBJ2-7; TRBD2 aligns across 13 bases. The ends lost 5 bases at V and 5 bases at J; junction bases unmatched: 6. CDR1 is SGHVS, CDR2 FQNEAQ, per germline. CDR3 length equals 15 residues.

The CDR3 DNA reads as TGTGCCAGTAGTAGACAACAGGGTCTCCTCCCGCGGAACACTGAAGCTTTCTTT. Translated, it gives CASSRQQGLLPRNTEAFF. The chain couples TRBV19 to TRBJ1-1, with D possibly TRBD1 on 6 matching bases. Germline values: CDR1 LNHDA, CDR2 SQIVND (reference sequence). Trimming left V 4 bases short and J 1 base short, with 22 bases between. The CDR3 totals 18 residues.

The table lists this clone with a count of one. J is TRBJ2-5 and V is TRBV9; maybe TRBD2 (6 bases). Germline V gene lookup returns CDR1 SGDLS and CDR2 YYNGEE. The CDR3 has 15 residues. With 2 bases removed from V and 6 bases from J, the gap between germline ends came to 17 bases. CDR3: CASSVLIGAGQTQYF. The CDR3 DNA reads TGTGCCAGCAGCGTCTTAATCGGGGCGGGACAGACCCAGTACTTC.

The gene calls are TRBV5-1 and TRBJ1-2; D gene unclear. V lost 2 bases, J lost 8 bases, and 19 bases lay in between. The CDR3 is 15 amino acids. Germline CDR1 is SGHRS and CDR2 is YFSETQ. For the CDR3, the DNA is TGCGCCAGCAGCTTAGGAAGGGCGGGCGGAGACGGCTACACCTTC. Amino acid sequence: CASSLGRAGGDGYTF.

Only one count was recorded for this clone. The chain has TRBV7-3 and TRBJ1-1, with TRBD1 identical over 7 bases. The CDR3 has 14 residues. From germline, CDR1 is SGHTA and CDR2 FQGTGA. The V segment lost 4 bases and the J segment 0 bases; nucleotides outside the gene matches: 2. CDR3: CASSSGTVNTEAFF. In DNA form, the CDR3 reads TGTGCCAGCAGCTCCGGGACAGTGAACACTGAAGCTTTCTTT.

V and J are TRBV19 and TRBJ1-1; D perhaps matches TRBD1 (5 bases). The germline CDR1 and CDR2 sequences are LNHDA and SQIVND (reference sequence). This CDR3 is 16 amino acids long. The V end was cut by 2 bases, the J end by 1 base, with 14 bases between. The CDR3 nucleotides are TGTGCCAGTAGTATAACCCTCAGGGTTTCGAACACTGAAGCTTTCTTT. It translates to CASSITLRVSNTEAFF.

The chain is built from TRBV4-2 and TRBJ2-7; TRBD2 matches at 7 bases. This CDR3 has 16 residues. Per the germline V gene, CDR1 is LGHNA and CDR2 is YNFKEQ. V was pared by 4 bases and J by 3 bases, with 12 bases of the junction left unmatched. CDR3: CASSRHPGRAHYEQYF. The CDR3 nucleotides read TGTGCCAGCAGCCGCCACCCGGGGAGGGCGCACTACGAGCAGTACTTC.